Listed below are T cell receptor beta chains from one sample, sequenced in a study of cytomegalovirus exposure and HLA in healthy donors. Only in-frame clones appear in the TCRdb table, and some are missing; sequencing was by immunoSEQ multiplex PCR. This table holds 150,000 to 200,000 clones, around 79% found once. The specimen was PBMCs. These receptor sequences come from a male donor in good health and CMV-seropositive. Each CDR3 is given without its conserved first and last residue.

v_call cdr3_aa
TRBV9 ASSAGGQAGNTIY
TRBV5-1 ASSYGGVNTEAF
TRBV2 ASKLPGYEQY
TRBV2 ASKLDRGQETQY
TRBV21-1 ASSKDPTSGPYEQY
TRBV28 ASERDFTDTQY
TRBV11-2 ASSRYGGNTEAF
TRBV5-5 ASSLHVGPYEQY
TRBV5-1 ASRFLPLAPYEQY
TRBV5-1 ASSGWTRESTDTQY
TRBV28 ASSLWLAGADTQY
TRBV11-1 ASSLEFIGTANTEAF
TRBV27 ASSLSGGQGAYEQY
TRBV29-1 SVVAKTDTQY
TRBV5-1 ASSLGQGNYEQY
TRBV5-4 ASSPRAGNTIY
TRBV2 ASSEYTMREQY
TRBV5-1 ASSSGQPFGEAF
TRBV7-6 ASSLGTGNYGYT
TRBV6-6 ASSVTGSGQPQH
TRBV7-9 ASSLSGIATEQY
TRBV28 ASSPIGTSRDNEQF
TRBV28 ASNPDNRRGAF